A single sample gave rise to the 10 T cell receptor beta chains below, sequenced in a study of cytomegalovirus exposure and HLA in healthy donors. Data came from immunoSEQ multiplex PCR; TCRdb stores just in-frame clones and leaves some out. The table lists roughly 110,000 clones, around 90% of them singletons. The sequenced sample was PBMCs. Receptors originate from a woman between 18 and 29 years old in good health and CMV-seropositive.

This chain connects TRBV5-8 to TRBJ1-5; no clear D. The CDR3 covers 15 residues. The V end was cut by 0 bases, the J end by 0 bases, with 7 bases between. Germline V gene sequence: CDR1 SGHTS, CDR2 YDEGEE. CDR3 sequence: CASSLGAVSNQPQHF. CDR3 sequence (DNA): TGTGCCAGCAGCTTGGGGGCAGTTAGCAATCAGCCCCAGCATTTT.

V and J are TRBV9 and TRBJ2-2; 9 nucleotides agree with TRBD2. Trimming removed 0 bases from V and 0 bases from J; junction bases left unmatched: 3. Germline CDR1 is SGDLS and CDR2 is YYNGEE. This CDR3 has 17 residues. The CDR3 reads CASSVEKRGANTGELFF. The CDR3, as DNA: TGTGCCAGCAGCGTAGAGAAGCGGGGGGCGAACACCGGGGAGCTGTTTTTT.

This sequence joins TRBV19 and TRBJ2-2, with D possibly matching TRBD1 (5 bases). In germline, CDR1 is LNHDA, CDR2 SQIVND (reference sequence). The CDR3 has 15 amino acids. Trimming pared 3 bases from V and 5 bases from J, leaving 13 bases between. The CDR3 here is CASSIQGIGTGELFF. CDR3 DNA: TGTGCCAGTAGTATTCAGGGAATCGGGACCGGGGAGCTGTTTTTT. The whole variable domain, remainder taken from reference TRBV19 and TRBJ2-2, is DGGITQSPKYLFRKEGQNVTLSCEQNLNHDAMYWYRQDPGQGLRLIYYSQIVNDFQKGDIAEGYSVSREKKESFPLTVTSAQKNPTAFYLCASSIQGIGTGELFFGEGSRLTVL.

The chain uses TRBV10-3 and TRBJ1-3, with D perhaps TRBD1 (6 bases). V was pared by 0 bases and J by 0 bases, with 12 bases between. Germline CDR1 reads ENHRY; CDR2 reads SYGVKD. CDR3 length equals 17 residues. The CDR3 loop reads CAISESGGGPSGNTIYF. CDR3 nucleotide sequence: TGTGCCATCAGTGAGTCGGGCGGGGGGCCCTCTGGAAACACCATATATTTT.

The chain couples TRBV10-2 to TRBJ1-6; D unresolved. CDR3 length equals 14 residues. With 10 bases removed from V and 7 bases from J, the gap between germline ends came to 17 bases. Germline-derived CDR1 and CDR2 are WSHSY and SAAADI. The CDR3 DNA reads as TGCGCCACCTTAAACGGGGAGATCAATTCACCCCTCCACTTT. Translated: CATLNGEINSPLHF.

This clone was recorded once. V gene TRBV19 combines with J gene TRBJ1-5; a possible D gene is TRBD1 (5 bases). The CDR3 loop spans 16 amino acids. Germline lookup yields CDR1 LNHDA and CDR2 SQIVND (reference sequence). Trimming shortened V by 1 base and J by 4 bases, and 14 bases separated the two germline ends. In nucleotides, the CDR3 is TGTGCCAGTAGTATAGGGTCCCGGGGGTTGAATCAGCCCCAGCATTTT. This codes for CASSIGSRGLNQPQHF.

The CDR3 DNA reads TGTGCCAGCAATCCCAGGACAGGGCTATCCTACGAGCAGTACGTC. This codes for CASNPRTGLSYEQYV. The chain combines TRBV28 with TRBJ2-7, with 8 nucleotides matching TRBD1. Germline CDR1 and CDR2: MDHEN and SYDVKM. The length of the CDR3 is 15 residues. V shed 7 bases and J 1 base; nucleotides not matched to a gene: 9.

CDR3 sequence reads: CASSQEREIDEQYF. The CDR3 DNA sequence: TGTGCCAGCAGCCAAGAAAGGGAGATCGACGAGCAGTACTTC. The chain is built from TRBV4-2 and TRBJ2-7; D perhaps matches TRBD2 (5 bases). The germline V and J ends were trimmed by 0 bases and 5 bases, with 11 bases remaining between them. CDR3 length equals 14 residues. Per germline, CDR1 LGHNA and CDR2 YNFKEQ.

The CDR3 reads CASSAYSGMNTEAFF. In DNA form, the CDR3 reads TGTGCCAGCAGCGCATACAGCGGTATGAACACTGAAGCTTTCTTT. The chain links TRBV9 to TRBJ1-1, with D unresolved. Germline values: CDR1 SGDLS, CDR2 YYNGEE. Trimming stripped 3 bases from V and 0 bases from J, with 12 bases between. This CDR3 has 15 amino acids. Looking up the rest from reference TRBV9 and TRBJ1-1 gives the full variable domain: DSGVTQTPKHLITATGQRVTLRCSPRSGDLSVYWYQQSLDQGLQFLIQYYNGEERAKGNILERFSAQQFPDLHSELNLSSLELGDSALYFCASSAYSGMNTEAFFGQGTRLTVV.

The rearrangement uses TRBV6-5 and TRBJ1-1, with D possibly being TRBD1 (5 bases). There are 16 residues in the CDR3. Germline V gene lookup returns CDR1 MNHEY and CDR2 SVGAGI. V was trimmed by 0 bases and J by 5 bases, leaving 16 bases between them. The DNA of the CDR3 is TGTGCCAGCAGTTACTCGATTGCTAGGGGAATTACTGAAGCTTTCTTT. Translating gives CASSYSIARGITEAFF.